These T cell receptor beta chains were read from a single sample in a study of T cells after yellow fever vaccination. Each CDR3 protein gets one entry after TCRdb re-called the 5' RACE reads with MiXCR. This sample has about 320,000 distinct CDR3 sequences, with under 15% found just once. The material sequenced was CD4+ T cells sorted from PBMCs, taken 15 days after the yellow fever booster vaccination. Receptors originate from a man between 18 and 35 years old who received the YFV17D yellow fever vaccine. Both conserved end residues are part of each CDR3. The D gene is left open where the match is weak. Clone size is shown for a subset of rows, as once, few, many or a class of expanded clone.

v_gene: TRBV5-1
j_gene: TRBJ2-7
d_gene: TRBD1
abundance: few
CDR3nt: TGCGCCAGCAGCCAGACAGGGGAGGACGAGCAGTACTTC
CDR3aa: CASSQTGEDEQYF

v_gene: TRBV20-1
j_gene: TRBJ2-2
d_gene: TRBD1
abundance: -
CDR3nt: TGCAGTGCTAGAGCGACAGGGGACACCGGGGAGCTGTTTTTT
CDR3aa: CSARATGDTGELFF

v_gene: TRBV5-1
j_gene: TRBJ2-5
d_gene: -
abundance: -
CDR3nt: TGCGCCAGCAGCTTGTGGCAAGAGACCCAGTACTTC
CDR3aa: CASSLWQETQYF

v_gene: TRBV18
j_gene: TRBJ1-4
d_gene: -
abundance: few
CDR3nt: TGTGCCAGCTCCGGAACAGCGGCATTTAATGAAAAACTGTTTTTT
CDR3aa: CASSGTAAFNEKLFF

v_gene: TRBV6-5
j_gene: TRBJ1-1
d_gene: -
abundance: few
CDR3nt: TGTGCCAGCAGGTTCAGCGGATTGAACACTGAAGCTTTCTTT
CDR3aa: CASRFSGLNTEAFF

v_gene: TRBV6-1
j_gene: TRBJ2-6
d_gene: -
abundance: few
CDR3nt: TGTGCCAGCAGTCTTTGGGGTGGGGGGAGCTCTGGGGCCAACGTCCTGACTTTC
CDR3aa: CASSLWGGGSSGANVLTF

v_gene: TRBV6-2/TRBV6-3
j_gene: TRBJ2-6
d_gene: -
abundance: -
CDR3nt: TGTGCCAGCAGTTCGGGCTTCTCTGGGGCCAACGTCCTGACTTTC
CDR3aa: CASSSGFSGANVLTF

v_gene: TRBV28
j_gene: TRBJ2-3
d_gene: -
abundance: -
CDR3nt: TGTGCCAGCAGTTTAGCAGCCGCTACGCAGTATTTT
CDR3aa: CASSLAAATQYF

v_gene: TRBV6-6
j_gene: TRBJ2-1
d_gene: TRBD2
abundance: -
CDR3nt: TGTGCCAGCAGTTACGGGATAGCGGGGGGGCTAGCGTCCTACAATGAGCAGTTCTTC
CDR3aa: CASSYGIAGGLASYNEQFF

v_gene: TRBV3-1
j_gene: TRBJ2-3
d_gene: -
abundance: few
CDR3nt: TGTGCCAGCAGCCAAGAAGGGTATGGGAATACGCAGTATTTT
CDR3aa: CASSQEGYGNTQYF

v_gene: TRBV6-2/TRBV6-3
j_gene: TRBJ1-5
d_gene: -
abundance: -
CDR3nt: TGTGCCAGCCAACCCGGGGGTAGCAATCAGCCCCAGCATTTT
CDR3aa: CASQPGGSNQPQHF

v_gene: TRBV11-2
j_gene: TRBJ1-1
d_gene: -
abundance: -
CDR3nt: TGTGCCAGCAGCTTATTGCAGACGACCTTCCAAGAAGCTTTCTTT
CDR3aa: CASSLLQTTFQEAFF

v_gene: TRBV6-5
j_gene: TRBJ1-2
d_gene: -
abundance: -
CDR3nt: TGTGCCAGCAGTTACGTTAGGAACTATGGCTACACCTTC
CDR3aa: CASSYVRNYGYTF

v_gene: TRBV29-1
j_gene: TRBJ1-4
d_gene: TRBD1
abundance: -
CDR3nt: TGCAGCGGACAGGGGACAACTAATGAAAAACTGTTTTTT
CDR3aa: CSGQGTTNEKLFF

v_gene: TRBV11-1
j_gene: TRBJ2-3
d_gene: -
abundance: -
CDR3nt: TGTGCCAGCAGCTCCGACTCACCGGGGGTCGATACGCAGTATTTT
CDR3aa: CASSSDSPGVDTQYF

v_gene: TRBV7-8
j_gene: TRBJ1-5
d_gene: TRBD1
abundance: many
CDR3nt: TGTGCCAGCAGCTGGGGGACAGGCAATCAGCCCCAGCATTTT
CDR3aa: CASSWGTGNQPQHF

v_gene: TRBV7-2
j_gene: TRBJ2-7
d_gene: -
abundance: few
CDR3nt: TGTGCCAGCAGCTTAACTATCGCGACCGAGCAGTACTTC
CDR3aa: CASSLTIATEQYF

v_gene: TRBV5-1
j_gene: TRBJ1-1
d_gene: -
abundance: few
CDR3nt: TGCGCCAGCAGCCTAGAACTGACACGTATGAACACTGAAGCTTTCTTT
CDR3aa: CASSLELTRMNTEAFF

v_gene: TRBV2
j_gene: TRBJ1-1
d_gene: -
abundance: once
CDR3nt: TGTGCCAGCAGTGAAAACGGGGGCACTGAAGCTTTCTTT
CDR3aa: CASSENGGTEAFF

v_gene: TRBV7-2
j_gene: TRBJ2-2
d_gene: -
abundance: -
CDR3nt: TGTGCCAGCGCCCTTGGCGCCGGGGAGCTGTTTTTT
CDR3aa: CASALGAGELFF

v_gene: TRBV10-3
j_gene: TRBJ1-1
d_gene: -
abundance: -
CDR3nt: TGTGCCATTAGATGGGGGAGCACTGAAGCTTTCTTT
CDR3aa: CAIRWGSTEAFF

v_gene: TRBV7-8
j_gene: TRBJ2-3
d_gene: -
abundance: -
CDR3nt: TGTGCCAGCAGCTTAGGGGGTGGGGCTAAGAGTTCAGATACGCAGTATTTT
CDR3aa: CASSLGGGAKSSDTQYF

v_gene: TRBV7-2
j_gene: TRBJ2-1
d_gene: -
abundance: few
CDR3nt: TGTGCCAGCAGCCCACCAGGATCTCACAATGAGCAGTTCTTC
CDR3aa: CASSPPGSHNEQFF

v_gene: TRBV5-4
j_gene: TRBJ2-7
d_gene: -
abundance: few
CDR3nt: TGTGCCAGCAGCCCGGGGCGCACGGATAGCAAGTACGAGCAGTACTTC
CDR3aa: CASSPGRTDSKYEQYF

v_gene: TRBV7-2
j_gene: TRBJ2-5
d_gene: -
abundance: -
CDR3nt: TGTGCCAGCAGCTTAGCGAGGGGGGTAGAGACCCAGTACTTC
CDR3aa: CASSLARGVETQYF

v_gene: TRBV4-1
j_gene: TRBJ2-3
d_gene: TRBD1
abundance: few
CDR3nt: TGCGCCAGCAGCCATTTCATCGGGACAGGGCCCACAGATACGCAGTATTTT
CDR3aa: CASSHFIGTGPTDTQYF

v_gene: TRBV11-2
j_gene: TRBJ2-3
d_gene: TRBD2
abundance: few
CDR3nt: TGTGCCAGCAGCCCTAGGGAGACTAGCCGAACGGATACGCAGTATTTT
CDR3aa: CASSPRETSRTDTQYF

v_gene: TRBV7-2
j_gene: TRBJ2-3
d_gene: -
abundance: few
CDR3nt: TGTGCCAGCAGCCCGAACCCGGGACCCTACACAGATACGCAGTATTTT
CDR3aa: CASSPNPGPYTDTQYF

v_gene: TRBV27
j_gene: TRBJ1-6
d_gene: TRBD1
abundance: -
CDR3nt: TGTGCCAGCAGTTTCAGACACAGGGGAAGGATCTATAATTCACCCCTCCACTTT
CDR3aa: CASSFRHRGRIYNSPLHF

v_gene: TRBV29-1
j_gene: TRBJ2-3
d_gene: TRBD2
abundance: -
CDR3nt: TGCAGCGTTGCCGGACTAGCGAGCACAGATACGCAGTATTTT
CDR3aa: CSVAGLASTDTQYF

v_gene: TRBV20-1
j_gene: TRBJ2-7
d_gene: TRBD1
abundance: few
CDR3nt: TGCAGTGCGAAGGGCGGACAGGGGGCGGACGAGCAGTACTTC
CDR3aa: CSAKGGQGADEQYF

v_gene: TRBV5-1
j_gene: TRBJ2-3
d_gene: TRBD2
abundance: once
CDR3nt: TGCGCCAGCAGTTATCTAGCGGGGAACACAGATACGCAGTATTTT
CDR3aa: CASSYLAGNTDTQYF

v_gene: TRBV7-2
j_gene: TRBJ2-7
d_gene: -
abundance: -
CDR3nt: TGTGCCAGCAGCTTAGGTTTTCCGGGCTACGAGCAGTACTTC
CDR3aa: CASSLGFPGYEQYF

v_gene: TRBV15
j_gene: TRBJ2-3
d_gene: -
abundance: many
CDR3nt: TGTGCCACCAGCATCCAGGGAGATACGCAGTATTTT
CDR3aa: CATSIQGDTQYF

v_gene: TRBV12-3/TRBV12-4
j_gene: TRBJ1-2
d_gene: TRBD1
abundance: -
CDR3nt: TGTGCCAGCAGCCTCAGGGGGGGGGACTATGGCTACACCTTC
CDR3aa: CASSLRGGDYGYTF

v_gene: TRBV11-2
j_gene: TRBJ2-3
d_gene: TRBD2
abundance: many
CDR3nt: TGTGCCAGCAGCTTATTACTAGCGAGAGATACGCAGTATTTT
CDR3aa: CASSLLLARDTQYF

v_gene: TRBV9
j_gene: TRBJ1-4
d_gene: -
abundance: few
CDR3nt: TGTGCCAGCAGCGTGGCAGGGAATGAAAAACTGTTTTTT
CDR3aa: CASSVAGNEKLFF

v_gene: TRBV20-1
j_gene: TRBJ2-7
d_gene: TRBD1
abundance: few
CDR3nt: TGCAGTGCCATACAGGGGTCGGGGGAGCAGTACTTC
CDR3aa: CSAIQGSGEQYF

v_gene: TRBV5-5
j_gene: TRBJ1-5
d_gene: -
abundance: few
CDR3nt: TGTGCCAGCAGTCCCGGACAAGACAATCAGCCCCAGCATTTT
CDR3aa: CASSPGQDNQPQHF

v_gene: TRBV5-1
j_gene: TRBJ2-5
d_gene: TRBD2
abundance: few
CDR3nt: TGCGCCAGCAGCTTAAGCGGGGGGGCCGGGGAGACCCAGTACTTC
CDR3aa: CASSLSGGAGETQYF

v_gene: TRBV7-9
j_gene: TRBJ2-1
d_gene: -
abundance: -
CDR3nt: TGTGCCAGCAGCTTAGGTGGCCCTATAACCTACAATGAGCAGTTCTTC
CDR3aa: CASSLGGPITYNEQFF

v_gene: TRBV12-3/TRBV12-4
j_gene: TRBJ2-3
d_gene: TRBD1
abundance: -
CDR3nt: TGTGCCAGCAGTCCCAGGGGGCGCGGCACAGATACGCAGTATTTT
CDR3aa: CASSPRGRGTDTQYF

v_gene: TRBV20-1
j_gene: TRBJ2-7
d_gene: -
abundance: -
CDR3nt: TGCAGTGCTAGAGGTCGCGGCGGGGAAGGCTCCTACGAGCAGTACTTC
CDR3aa: CSARGRGGEGSYEQYF

v_gene: TRBV6-6
j_gene: TRBJ2-3
d_gene: TRBD2
abundance: -
CDR3nt: TGTGCCAGCAGTTACTCGAGCGGGGGGATCACAGATACGCAGTATTTT
CDR3aa: CASSYSSGGITDTQYF

v_gene: TRBV7-2
j_gene: TRBJ2-2
d_gene: -
abundance: few
CDR3nt: TGTGCCAGCAGCCCAGACCCTCAGAACACCGGGGAGCTGTTTTTT
CDR3aa: CASSPDPQNTGELFF

v_gene: TRBV4-2
j_gene: TRBJ2-1
d_gene: TRBD2
abundance: few
CDR3nt: TGTGCCAGCAGCCGGGGGGGTTTCGACAATGAGCAGTTCTTC
CDR3aa: CASSRGGFDNEQFF

v_gene: TRBV28
j_gene: TRBJ1-1
d_gene: -
abundance: many
CDR3nt: TGTGCCAGCATCCGCGCCGGAACTGAAGCTTTCTTT
CDR3aa: CASIRAGTEAFF

v_gene: TRBV9
j_gene: TRBJ2-5
d_gene: -
abundance: few
CDR3nt: TGTGCCAGCAGCGTAGATGGGGCTAGATCTGAGACCCAGTACTTC
CDR3aa: CASSVDGARSETQYF

v_gene: TRBV11-2
j_gene: TRBJ2-1
d_gene: TRBD2
abundance: few
CDR3nt: TGTGCCAGCAGGGGGAGGGAGGGGAGGTACAATGAGCAGTTCTTC
CDR3aa: CASRGREGRYNEQFF

v_gene: TRBV6-6
j_gene: TRBJ1-1
d_gene: TRBD1
abundance: few
CDR3nt: TGTGCCAGCAGTTACAGGGACAGGGACACTGAAGCTTTCTTT
CDR3aa: CASSYRDRDTEAFF

v_gene: TRBV10-2
j_gene: TRBJ2-5
d_gene: TRBD2
abundance: -
CDR3nt: TGCGCCAGCCGCCTAGCGGGGATCCAAGAGACCCAGTACTTC
CDR3aa: CASRLAGIQETQYF

v_gene: TRBV12-3/TRBV12-4
j_gene: TRBJ2-6
d_gene: TRBD2
abundance: few
CDR3nt: TGTGCCAGCAGCACTCACTCCGGGGGGACTGGGGCCAACGTCCTGACTTTC
CDR3aa: CASSTHSGGTGANVLTF

v_gene: TRBV7-2
j_gene: TRBJ2-1
d_gene: -
abundance: few
CDR3nt: TGTGCCAGCAGCTTCAGGGGCCAATACAATGAGCAGTTCTTC
CDR3aa: CASSFRGQYNEQFF

v_gene: TRBV5-1
j_gene: TRBJ2-1
d_gene: TRBD2
abundance: many
CDR3nt: TGCGCCAGCAGCCAGGGACTAGCGGGGGAGGGGGAGCAGTTCTTC
CDR3aa: CASSQGLAGEGEQFF